These 11 T cell receptor beta chains came from one sample sequenced in a study of shared clonotypes between healthy human individuals. The data were produced by immunoSEQ multiplex PCR, yet TCRdb's version contains in-frame clones alone and is incomplete. The sample includes about 480,000 clones, about four fifths seen only once; the top ten take 10% to 15%. Sequenced input: PBMCs. These receptors all come from a woman aged 35 to 49 in good health. Some clones in this sample may be carry-over from other donors' samples.

V usage is TRBV7-2 and J usage is TRBJ2-5; D unresolved. V gave up 1 base and J gave up 5 bases, with 11 bases separating them. This CDR3 has 14 amino acids. The germline V gene encodes CDR1 SGHTA and CDR2 FQGNSA. CDR3 coding DNA: TGTGCCAGCAGCTTAGAAGGAAGTTGGGAGACCCAGTACTTC. Its translation is CASSLEGSWETQYF.

The V gene is TRBV9, the J gene TRBJ2-1; possible D gene TRBD1, 6 bases. The germline V gene encodes CDR1 SGDLS and CDR2 YYNGEE. The CDR3 sequence is 15 residues long. V shed 4 bases and J shed 5 bases, with 16 bases lying between them. CDR3 bases: TGTGCCAGCAGCTTCGGGACATCGGACCACAATGAGCAGTTCTTC. Encoded protein: CASSFGTSDHNEQFF.

This clone was picked up one time. The chain joins TRBV5-4 to TRBJ2-1; D gene ambiguous. Trimming left V 3 bases short and J 1 base short, with 8 bases between. This CDR3 contains 14 residues. Germline V CDR1 and CDR2: SGHNT, YYREEE (reference sequence). As DNA, the CDR3 is TGTGCCAGCAGCTCTCGCGAATCCTACAATGAGCAGTTCTTC. Protein: CASSSRESYNEQFF.

This clone was detected only once. The V call is TRBV11-2, the J call TRBJ2-7; 13 positions match TRBD2. CDR1 is SGHAT and CDR2 is FQNNGV in the germline V gene. The CDR3 runs 15 residues. Trimming took 2 bases from V and 9 from J; bases not matched to a gene: 7. The CDR3 DNA is TGTGCCAGCAGCTTAAAGGGGACTAGCGGGATTGGGCAGTACTTC. Amino acids: CASSLKGTSGIGQYF.

The chain employs TRBV10-3 and TRBJ2-1, with 15 bases that match TRBD2. From germline, CDR1 is ENHRY and CDR2 SYGVKD. This CDR3 is built from 16 residues. Trimming removed 2 bases from V and 7 bases from J; junction bases left unmatched: 3. CDR3 nucleotides: TGTGCCATCAGTGAGGGACTAGCGGGAGGGCCGAATGAGCAGTTCTTC. Residues: CAISEGLAGGPNEQFF.

There are a few counts of this clone. V and J are TRBV29-1 and TRBJ1-1, with D perhaps TRBD1 (5 bases). The CDR3 extends over 13 amino acids. Germline V CDR1 and CDR2: SQVTM, ANQGSEA. Trimming removed 4 bases from V and 1 base from J, with 10 bases in between. CDR3 DNA: TGCAGCGTTGGGGGCTTACCGAACACTGAAGCTTTCTTT. This codes for CSVGGLPNTEAFF.

The V and J genes are TRBV28 and TRBJ1-2, with D perhaps TRBD1 (5 bases). Germline CDR1 reads MDHEN; CDR2 reads SYDVKM. This CDR3 spans 13 amino acids. V gave up 6 bases and J gave up 7 bases, with 15 bases separating them. In DNA form, the CDR3 reads TGTGCCAGCAGACCTTCGGGGGGTTCTGGCTACACCTTC. This sequence encodes CASRPSGGSGYTF.

The chain combines TRBV19 with TRBJ2-7, with 7 bases aligning to TRBD1. V lost 3 bases, J lost 2 bases, and 4 bases stayed unmatched. This CDR3 region has 14 residues. Germline CDR1 LNHDA, CDR2 SQIVND (reference sequence). In nucleotides, the CDR3 is TGTGCCAGTAGTATGGGACAGACCCCCTACGAGCAGTACTTC. Translated, it gives CASSMGQTPYEQYF.

The chain carries TRBV11-2 and TRBJ2-7; no firm D call. The V and J ends lost 5 bases and 0 bases respectively, with 14 bases between them. Per the germline V gene, CDR1 is SGHAT and CDR2 is FQNNGV. CDR3 size: 15 residues. CDR3 nucleotide sequence: TGTGCCAGCAGCCCGGGTGGGCGGAGCTCCTACGAGCAGTACTTC. This codes for CASSPGGRSSYEQYF.

The rearrangement joins TRBV5-4 to TRBJ2-2, with D possibly called TRBD1 or TRBD2 (5 bases each). CDR3 size: 16 residues. CDR1 and CDR2 (germline): SGHNT, YYREEE (reference sequence). Trimming left V 2 bases short and J 4 bases short, with 15 bases between. Here the CDR3 reads CASSLGAPGSTGELFF. The CDR3 bases are TGTGCCAGCAGCTTAGGGGCCCCGGGATCCACCGGGGAGCTGTTTTTT. The full variable domain, with the rest looked up from reference TRBV5-4 and TRBJ2-2, is ETGVTQSPTHLIKTRGQQVTLRCSSQSGHNTVSWYQQALGQGPQFIFQYYREEENGRGNFPPRFSGLQFPNYSSELNVNALELDDSALYLCASSLGAPGSTGELFFGEGSRLTVL.

The chain recombines TRBV25-1 with TRBJ2-7; D is perhaps TRBD1 (5 bases). CDR3 length equals 13 residues. Trimming took off 0 bases at V and 6 bases at J, with 9 bases between the two ends. Germline values: CDR1 MGHDK, CDR2 SYGVNS. CDR3 sequence: CASSEYRVGEQYF. The CDR3 nucleotides read TGTGCCAGCAGTGAATACAGGGTTGGCGAGCAGTACTTC.